The present T cell receptor (beta chain) was sequenced within a study of blood T cell repertoires in COVID-19. The wider study: T cells, B-cell-depleted T cells, or PBMCs supplied cDNA or gDNA.

This CDR3 region has 13 residues. After removal of 9 bases from V and 0 bases from J, the junction contained 4 bases not matched to a gene. Per the germline V gene, CDR1 is LNHDA and CDR2 is SQIVND (reference sequence). TCRdb's table, derived via immunoSEQ multiplex PCR, lists solely in-frame clones and lacks some. The table has about 400,000 clones, around 87% seen once. The sequence derives from a human donor in a cohort sampled during active COVID-19. The chain links TRBV19 to TRBJ2-7, with TRBD2 identical over 8 bases. Material for sequencing was peripheral blood. CDR3: CARRGADSYEQYF. The CDR3 coding sequence is TGTGCCAGGCGGGGGGCAGACTCCTACGAGCAGTACTTC.